This T cell receptor (beta chain) was captured by sequencing in a study of cytomegalovirus exposure and HLA in healthy donors. Clones were read by immunoSEQ multiplex PCR, and TCRdb kept only the in-frame ones, dropping some. The table includes about 150,000 clones, approximately 91% detected once. A note on this clone: Its antigen is not identified.

V lost 3 bases and J lost 6; bases outside the gene matches: 6. The germline CDR1 and CDR2 sequences are SGHAT and FQNNGV. This CDR3 comprises 14 residues. General observations from the study: The tendency of first-cohort TCR clusters to co-occur in the 120 validation repertoires was the finding of a later analysis.

The sequence came from a young man in good health and CMV-seronegative. The rearrangement joins TRBV11-2 to TRBJ2-7; 9 bases fit TRBD2. The sample taken for sequencing was PBMCs. CDR3 protein: CASSLVALAGEQYV. DNA for the CDR3: TGTGCCAGCAGCTTGGTCGCACTAGCGGGCGAGCAGTACGTC.